Presented here are 17 T cell receptor beta chains from one specimen sequenced in a study of T cells in Graves' hyperthyroidism and ophthalmopathy. The CDR3 regions of TCR beta were amplified from RNA transcripts. RT-PCR in the first round (using the HTBI primer set) targeted the TCR CDR3. TCRdb independently ran MiXCR on the multiplex PCR reads; one entry per CDR3 protein. The sample has 450,000 to 700,000 distinct CDR3 sequences, 46% seen once. What was sequenced was peripheral blood or thyroid tissue (not recorded which). Every receptor here comes from a woman between 18 and 30 years old with Graves' hyperthyroidism.

This clonotype was detected ten times or more. This chain uses TRBV29-1 with TRBJ2-2, with 7 bases aligning to TRBD1. The CDR3 consists of 13 residues. Per germline, CDR1 SQVTM and CDR2 ANQGSEA. The trim removed 4 bases at V and 4 bases at J, leaving 3 bases unmatched. This chain's CDR3 is CSVGNRGTGELFF. The DNA for the CDR3 is TGCAGCGTTGGCAACAGGGGCACCGGGGAGCTGTTTTTT.

In its sample, this clonotype was seen many times. This chain connects TRBV14 to TRBJ1-6; no clear D gene. V lost 0 bases to trimming and J lost 9 bases, with 9 bases between them. There are 14 residues in the CDR3. Germline lookup yields CDR1 SGHDN and CDR2 FVKESK. The CDR3 coding sequence is TGTGCCAGCAGCCAAGATGGGAGTTCTTCACCCCTCCACTTT. As protein: CASSQDGSSSPLHF.

This rearrangement joins TRBV27 to TRBJ1-1; tentatively, D is TRBD1 (5 bases). The CDR3 runs 14 residues. V lost 1 base to trimming and J lost 5 bases, with 11 bases between them. The germline V gene has CDR1 MNHEY and CDR2 SMNVEV (reference sequence). The CDR3 protein is CASSLLDGTTEAFF. The CDR3 coding sequence is TGTGCCAGCAGTTTATTGGACGGGACGACTGAAGCTTTCTTT.

This clonotype was recorded many times. The chain combines TRBV12-3 or TRBV12-4 with TRBJ1-3, with D unresolved. The V end lost 2 bases, the J end lost 0 bases, and 14 bases lay between the germline ends. There are 17 residues in the CDR3. The CDR3 spells CASSLIWHRNSGNTIYF. The CDR3 DNA follows: TGTGCCAGCAGTTTAATTTGGCACCGAAACTCTGGAAACACCATATATTTT.

In this sample, this clonotype turned up a few times. In nucleotides, the CDR3 is TGCAGTGCTAGAGCTGCCCAGGGACCCGGGGAGCTGTTTTTT. It translates to CSARAAQGPGELFF. The rearrangement uses TRBV20-1 and TRBJ2-2; D may be TRBD1 or TRBD2 (5 bases each). Looked up from germline, CDR1 is DFQATT and CDR2 is SNEGSKA (reference sequence). Deletions cut 1 base from V and 6 bases from J, with 12 bases between. This CDR3 contains 14 residues.

The rearrangement joins TRBV7-9 to TRBJ2-7; 7 bases line up with TRBD1. The germline gives CDR1 SEHNR, CDR2 FQNEAQ (reference sequence). V lost 4 bases and J lost 7; bases outside the gene matches: 7. This CDR3 has 13 residues. CDR3 amino acids: CASSYDRASEQYF. The CDR3 coding sequence is TGTGCCAGCAGCTACGACAGGGCGTCAGAGCAGTACTTC. The variable domain in full, with the rest retrieved from reference TRBV7-9 and TRBJ2-7, is DTGVSQNPRHKITKRGQNVTFRCDPISEHNRLYWYRQTLGQGPEFLTYFQNEAQLEKSRLLSDRFSAERPKGSFSTLEIQRTEQGDSAMYLCASSYDRASEQYFGPGTRLTVT.

Regarding this clonotype: An end of the junction differs from the germline gene, which may be a read error. The DNA of the CDR3 is TGTGCCAGCAGTGAACAACGAACAGATACGCAGTATTTT. Translating gives CASSEQRTDTQYF. The chain couples TRBV24-1 to TRBJ2-3; no clear D. CDR3 length: 13 amino acids. Per germline, CDR1 KGHDR and CDR2 SFDVKD.

This clonotype has at least ten counts. The gene calls are TRBV20-1 and TRBJ1-1, with 7 bases identical to TRBD1. CDR1 and CDR2 from the germline V gene are DFQATT and SNEGSKA (reference sequence). The CDR3 covers 12 residues. Trimming removed 5 bases from V and 4 bases from J; junction bases left unmatched: 4. The CDR3 spells CSAFDRATEAFF. The CDR3 region has the DNA TGCAGTGCTTTTGACAGGGCCACTGAAGCTTTCTTT.

This clonotype was picked up many times. The chain uses TRBV29-1 and TRBJ2-7, with a possible D match to TRBD2 (8 bases). The CDR3 covers 14 residues. CDR1 is SQVTM and CDR2 is ANQGSEA in the germline V gene. Trimming removed 1 base at V and 7 bases at J, with 17 bases between. The CDR3 sequence: CSVEVRDSGGEQYF. As DNA, the CDR3 is TGCAGCGTTGAAGTTAGGGACAGCGGGGGTGAGCAGTACTTC.

This clonotype has only a few counts. In nucleotides, the CDR3 is TGCGCCAGCAGCCAAGAAGTGCAGGAAGGCGAAAAACTGTTTTTT. It encodes CASSQEVQEGEKLFF. This rearrangement joins TRBV4-3 to TRBJ1-4; no reliable D call. Germline V CDR1 and CDR2: LGHNA, YSLEER. V shed 0 bases and J shed 8 bases, with 13 bases lying between them. The CDR3 is 15 residues long.

This sequence joins TRBV5-1 and TRBJ1-4; tentatively, D is TRBD1 (5 bases). The ends were cut back, 2 bases at V and 5 bases at J, with 7 bases in the middle. This CDR3 is built from 13 residues. Per germline, CDR1 SGHRS and CDR2 YFSETQ. Here the CDR3 DNA reads TGCGCCAGCAGCTTATCAGGGAATGAAAAACTGTTTTTT. This codes for CASSLSGNEKLFF.

This clonotype is a singleton in its sample. This rearrangement joins TRBV20-1 to TRBJ2-5, with 8 bases aligning to TRBD1. The junction had 9 bases not matched to a gene; V was cut back by 4 bases and J by 2 bases. Germline V CDR1 and CDR2: DFQATT, SNEGSKA (reference sequence). The CDR3 covers 15 residues. DNA for the CDR3: TGCAGTGCTACCAGTCTTCGGGACAGGCAAGAGACCCAGTACTTC. It translates to CSATSLRDRQETQYF.

This clonotype occurred many times. The V gene is TRBV29-1, the J gene TRBJ1-5; 9 nucleotides line up with TRBD1. CDR1 SQVTM and CDR2 ANQGSEA come from the germline V gene. J was trimmed by 7 bases and V by 6 bases; bases with no gene match: 4. The CDR3 sequence is 12 residues long. For the CDR3, the DNA is TGCAGCGTCCGACAGGGGGGGCAGCCCCAGCATTTT. Translating it yields CSVRQGGQPQHF.

In its sample, this clonotype was seen many times. This chain joins TRBV20-1 and TRBJ1-1; D is possibly TRBD1 (6 bases). The CDR3 spans 13 residues. V shed 5 bases and J shed 1 base, with 11 bases lying between them. Germline assignment: CDR1 DFQATT and CDR2 SNEGSKA (reference sequence). CDR3 protein: CSAPTGENTEAFF. DNA for the CDR3: TGCAGTGCTCCGACAGGAGAGAACACTGAAGCTTTCTTT.

This clonotype was observed many times. The rearrangement joins TRBV29-1 to TRBJ2-7, with unresolved D. CDR1 is SQVTM and CDR2 is ANQGSEA in the germline V gene. V was clipped by 8 bases and J by 0 bases, with 11 bases between them. This CDR3 comprises 12 residues. CDR3 amino acids: CSLGADSYEQYF. The CDR3 nucleotides read TGCAGCTTGGGTGCGGACTCCTACGAGCAGTACTTC.

The chain recombines TRBV2 with TRBJ1-5; D not certain. The V gene lost 8 bases and the J gene lost 14 bases, with 19 bases spanning the gap. The CDR3 is 12 amino acids. Germline assignment: CDR1 SNHLY and CDR2 FYNNEI. CDR3: CASSSGLSDEHF. The CDR3 region has the DNA TGTGCCAGCTCTAGCGGCCTCAGCGACGAGCATTTT.

A word on this clonotype: Possible read error: a much larger clone is one base away. The chain recombines TRBV7-9 with TRBJ1-1; weak D call: TRBD1 (6 bases). From germline, CDR1 is SEHNR and CDR2 FQNEAQ (reference sequence). V lost 0 bases and J 4 bases, leaving 9 bases between the germline ends. The CDR3 extends over 14 amino acids. CDR3 DNA sequence: TGTGCCAGCAGCTTAGCGATGGGGGCCACTGAAGCTTTCTTT. Amino acid sequence: CASSLAMGATEAFF.